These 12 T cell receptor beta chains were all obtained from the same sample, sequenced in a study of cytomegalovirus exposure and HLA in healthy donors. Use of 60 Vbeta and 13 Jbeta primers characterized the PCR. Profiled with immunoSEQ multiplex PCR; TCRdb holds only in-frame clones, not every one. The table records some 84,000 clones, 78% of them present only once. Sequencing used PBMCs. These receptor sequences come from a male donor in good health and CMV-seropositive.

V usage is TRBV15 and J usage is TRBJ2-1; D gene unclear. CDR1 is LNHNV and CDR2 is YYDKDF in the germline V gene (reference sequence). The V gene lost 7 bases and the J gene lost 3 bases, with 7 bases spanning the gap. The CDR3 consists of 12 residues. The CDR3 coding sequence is TGTGCCACCACGGTCGACTACAATGAGCAGTTCTTC. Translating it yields CATTVDYNEQFF.

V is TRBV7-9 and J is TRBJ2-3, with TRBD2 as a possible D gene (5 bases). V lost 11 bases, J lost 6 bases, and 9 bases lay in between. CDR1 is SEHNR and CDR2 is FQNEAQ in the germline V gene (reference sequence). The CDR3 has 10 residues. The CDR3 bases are TGTGCCGGCCGAGGGGATACGCAGTATTTT. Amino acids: CAGRGDTQYF. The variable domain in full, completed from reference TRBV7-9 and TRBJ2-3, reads DTGVSQNPRHKITKRGQNVTFRCDPISEHNRLYWYRQTLGQGPEFLTYFQNEAQLEKSRLLSDRFSAERPKGSFSTLEIQRTEQGDSAMYLCAGRGDTQYFGPGTRLTVL.

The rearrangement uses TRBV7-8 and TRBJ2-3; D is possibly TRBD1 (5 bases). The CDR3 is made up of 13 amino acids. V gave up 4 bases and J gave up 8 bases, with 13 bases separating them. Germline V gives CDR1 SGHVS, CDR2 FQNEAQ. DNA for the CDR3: TGTGCCAGCAGCTCCACAAGTCAGGGTACGCAGTATTTT. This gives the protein CASSSTSQGTQYF.

The CDR3 loop is CASSTYRTGHSGANVLTF. As DNA, the CDR3 is TGTGCCAGCAGCACTTACCGGACAGGCCACTCTGGGGCCAACGTCCTGACTTTC. The rearrangement uses TRBV5-6 and TRBJ2-6, with TRBD1 matching 7 bases. V gave up 4 bases and J gave up 0 bases; unmatched junction bases: 10. The CDR3 covers 18 residues. The V gene's germline CDR1 is SGHDT and CDR2 YYEEEE.

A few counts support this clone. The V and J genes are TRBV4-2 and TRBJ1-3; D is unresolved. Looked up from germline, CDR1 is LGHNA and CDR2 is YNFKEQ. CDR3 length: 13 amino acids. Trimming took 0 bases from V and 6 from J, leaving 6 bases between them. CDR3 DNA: TGTGCCAGCAGCCAAGATGAGGTAAACACCATATATTTT. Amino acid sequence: CASSQDEVNTIYF.

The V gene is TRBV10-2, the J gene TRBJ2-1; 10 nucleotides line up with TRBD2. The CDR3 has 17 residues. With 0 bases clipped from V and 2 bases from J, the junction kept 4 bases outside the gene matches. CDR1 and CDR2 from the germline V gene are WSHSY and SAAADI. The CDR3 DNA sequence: TGCGCCAGCAGTGAGTCGGGACTAGCGTTACCCTACAATGAGCAGTTCTTC. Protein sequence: CASSESGLALPYNEQFF.

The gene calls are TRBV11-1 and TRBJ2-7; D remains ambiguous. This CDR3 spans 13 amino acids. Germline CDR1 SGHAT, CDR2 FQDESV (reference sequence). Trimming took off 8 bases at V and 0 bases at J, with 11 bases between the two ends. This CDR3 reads CASADRVSYEQYF. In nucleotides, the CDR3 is TGTGCCAGCGCAGACCGGGTCTCCTACGAGCAGTACTTC.

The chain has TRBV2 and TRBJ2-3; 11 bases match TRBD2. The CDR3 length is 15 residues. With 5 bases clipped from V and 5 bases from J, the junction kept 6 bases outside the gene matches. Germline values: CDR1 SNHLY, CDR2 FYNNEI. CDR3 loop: CASSTLAGGQDTQYF. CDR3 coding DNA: TGTGCCAGCAGTACCCTAGCGGGAGGTCAAGATACGCAGTATTTT.

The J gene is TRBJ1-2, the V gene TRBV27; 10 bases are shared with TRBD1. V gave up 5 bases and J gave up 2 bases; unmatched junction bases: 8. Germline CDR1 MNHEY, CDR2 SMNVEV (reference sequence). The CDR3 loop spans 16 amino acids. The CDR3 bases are TGTGCCAGCAGTCCTCTGGGGACAGGGGAAAACTATGGCTACACCTTC. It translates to CASSPLGTGENYGYTF.

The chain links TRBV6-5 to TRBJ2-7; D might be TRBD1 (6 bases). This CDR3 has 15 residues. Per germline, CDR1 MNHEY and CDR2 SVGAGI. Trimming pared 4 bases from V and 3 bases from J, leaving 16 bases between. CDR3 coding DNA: TGTGCCAGCAGTTTCAACCGGGACAAATTCTACGAGCAGTACTTC. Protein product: CASSFNRDKFYEQYF.

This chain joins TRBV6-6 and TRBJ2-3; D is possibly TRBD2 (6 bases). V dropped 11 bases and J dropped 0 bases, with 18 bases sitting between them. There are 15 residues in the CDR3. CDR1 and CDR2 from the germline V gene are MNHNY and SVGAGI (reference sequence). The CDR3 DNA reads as TGTGCCTCTCGGGATGGGGGGAAAAGCACAGATACGCAGTATTTT. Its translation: CASRDGGKSTDTQYF.

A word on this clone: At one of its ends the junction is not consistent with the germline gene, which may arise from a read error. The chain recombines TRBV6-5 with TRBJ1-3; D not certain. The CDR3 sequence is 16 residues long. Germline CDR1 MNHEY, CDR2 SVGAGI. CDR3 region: CASRYSPGSSGNTIYF. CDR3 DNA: TGTGCCAGCAGATACTCTCCGGGATCTTCCGGAAACACCATATATTTT.